The 25 T cell receptor beta chains below all came from one sample that was sequenced in a study of control samples from healthy donors and cancer patients. The table came from immunoSEQ multiplex PCR; TCRdb's copy has only in-frame clones and leaves some out. This sample has 160,000 or so clones, with about 95% found just once. Sample: PBMCs. These receptors all stem from a man in his sixties with colorectal cancer.

This chain uses TRBV6-2 or TRBV6-3 with TRBJ1-1; D unresolved. The CDR3 runs to 15 residues. V was clipped by 0 bases and J by 1 base, with 9 bases between them. The V gene's germline CDR1 is MNHEY and CDR2 SVGEGT. In nucleotides, the CDR3 is TGTGCCAGCAGTTACTCGGGCACTTGGAACACTGAAGCTTTCTTT. Encoded protein: CASSYSGTWNTEAFF.

The chain recombines TRBV15 with TRBJ2-5; a possible D gene is TRBD2 (6 bases). The V gene's germline CDR1 is LNHNV and CDR2 YYDKDF (reference sequence). Trimming removed 0 bases at V and 0 bases at J, with 8 bases between. The CDR3 spans 15 residues. DNA of the CDR3: TGTGCCACCAGCAGAGATCCTAGCGACCAAGAGACCCAGTACTTC. Its protein product is CATSRDPSDQETQYF.

The chain employs TRBV3-1 (or the pseudogene TRBV3-2) and TRBJ2-2; a weak D match, TRBD2 (6 bases). The CDR3 length is 15 residues. The V and J ends lost 3 bases and 2 bases respectively, with 10 bases between them. Germline values: CDR1 LGHDT, CDR2 YNNKEL (reference sequence). CDR3 nucleotides: TGTGCCAGCAGCCAGCGGGGTCCTAACACCGGGGAGCTGTTTTTT. Encoded protein: CASSQRGPNTGELFF.

The genes are TRBV19 and TRBJ2-1, with 9 bases lining up with TRBD2. V dropped 2 bases and J dropped 1; count of bases not matched to a gene: 15. Germline CDR1 LNHDA, CDR2 SQIVND (reference sequence). CDR3 size: 20 residues. CDR3 DNA sequence: TGTGCCAGTAGTATAACTGGGCGGGGGGGCAGTCCAAGGTCCTACAATGAGCAGTTCTTC. It encodes CASSITGRGGSPRSYNEQFF.

A note on this clone: Additional DNA sequences in this sample encode the identical CDR3. This chain joins TRBV19 and TRBJ1-2; 7 bases map to TRBD1. The CDR3 has 12 residues. The germline gives CDR1 LNHDA, CDR2 SQIVND (reference sequence). Germline trimming cut 5 bases from V and 5 bases from J; bases unmatched to any gene: 2. This CDR3 is CASSRQGYGYTF. CDR3 DNA sequence: TGTGCCAGTAGTCGACAGGGTTATGGCTACACCTTC.

The chain is built from TRBV7-9 and TRBJ2-2; 9 bases are shared with TRBD2. This CDR3 spans 17 amino acids. Unmatched junction bases numbered 4, after V lost 2 bases and J lost 0 bases. Per germline, CDR1 SEHNR and CDR2 FQNEAQ (reference sequence). The CDR3 DNA reads as TGTGCCAGCAGCTTACCAGCGGGGGGACCGAACACCGGGGAGCTGTTTTTT. It encodes CASSLPAGGPNTGELFF.

The J gene is TRBJ2-5, the V gene TRBV29-1; 8 nucleotides line up with TRBD2. The V segment lost 3 bases and the J segment 6 bases; nucleotides outside the gene matches: 6. The length of the CDR3 is 13 residues. Germline V lookup: CDR1 SQVTM, CDR2 ANQGSEA. CDR3 loop: CSVESGGTKTQYF. CDR3 DNA: TGCAGCGTTGAGAGCGGGGGCACGAAGACCCAGTACTTC.

This clone was recorded a few times. This chain joins TRBV19 and TRBJ2-1; 7 bases are shared with TRBD1. J was trimmed by 0 bases and V by 6 bases; bases with no gene match: 5. The CDR3 totals 15 residues. The germline V gene encodes CDR1 LNHDA and CDR2 SQIVND (reference sequence). The CDR3 DNA follows: TGTGCCAGTAGGCGGACAGGTGACTCCTACAATGAGCAGTTCTTC. The encoded protein is CASRRTGDSYNEQFF.

The chain has TRBV18 and TRBJ2-5; D unclear. Germline-derived CDR1 and CDR2 are KGHSH and LQKENI. V lost 0 bases, J lost 2 bases, and 10 bases lay in between. The CDR3 contains 15 residues. CDR3 region: CASSPPNGDQETQYF. CDR3 nucleotides: TGTGCCAGCTCACCACCGAATGGCGATCAAGAGACCCAGTACTTC. Variable domain in full (rest from reference TRBV18 and TRBJ2-5): NAGVMQNPRHLVRRRGQEARLRCSPMKGHSHVYWYRQLPEEGLKFMVYLQKENIIDESGMPKERFSAEFPKEGPSILRIQQVVRGDSAAYFCASSPPNGDQETQYFGPGTRLLVL.

The chain carries TRBV19 and TRBJ1-5; no firm D call. The V gene lost 6 bases and the J gene lost 2 bases, with 14 bases spanning the gap. This CDR3 has 15 residues. Germline CDR1 and CDR2: LNHDA and SQIVND (reference sequence). As DNA, the CDR3 is TGTGCCAGTAGGATCGGTGAGGTTCGCAATCAGCCCCAGCATTTT. Translated, it gives CASRIGEVRNQPQHF. The full variable domain, completed using reference TRBV19 and TRBJ1-5, is DGGITQSPKYLFRKEGQNVTLSCEQNLNHDAMYWYRQDPGQGLRLIYYSQIVNDFQKGDIAEGYSVSREKKESFPLTVTSAQKNPTAFYLCASRIGEVRNQPQHFGDGTRLSIL.

V gene TRBV7-8 combines with J gene TRBJ1-4; D is ambiguous. Germline CDR1 and CDR2: SGHVS and FQNEAQ. Trimming stripped 2 bases from V and 8 bases from J, with 6 bases between. The CDR3 spans 12 residues. CDR3 amino acids: CASSLNGEKLFF. The CDR3 DNA sequence: TGTGCCAGCAGCTTAAATGGGGAAAAACTGTTTTTT.

The genes are TRBV15 and TRBJ2-5; D is undetermined. The CDR3 contains 16 residues. V was cut by 1 base and J by 4 bases, with 16 bases left in between. Germline V gene lookup returns CDR1 LNHNV and CDR2 YYDKDF (reference sequence). CDR3 residues: CATSRGSERDRETQYF. The CDR3 bases are TGTGCCACCAGCAGAGGATCAGAGCGTGACCGAGAGACCCAGTACTTC.

This clone was seen once. The rearrangement links TRBV19 to TRBJ1-5; D is ambiguous. Germline V gives CDR1 LNHDA, CDR2 SQIVND (reference sequence). The CDR3 consists of 14 residues. V was cut by 6 bases and J by 4 bases, with 13 bases left in between. In DNA, the CDR3 is TGTGCCAGTAGGTACCGGGAGGATAATCAGCCCCAGCATTTT. Amino acid sequence: CASRYREDNQPQHF. Full variable domain (remainder filled in from reference TRBV19 and TRBJ1-5): DGGITQSPKYLFRKEGQNVTLSCEQNLNHDAMYWYRQDPGQGLRLIYYSQIVNDFQKGDIAEGYSVSREKKESFPLTVTSAQKNPTAFYLCASRYREDNQPQHFGDGTRLSIL.

The rearrangement uses TRBV19 and TRBJ2-2; TRBD1 matches 8 bases. Germline V gene lookup returns CDR1 LNHDA and CDR2 SQIVND (reference sequence). V lost 5 bases, J lost 1 base, and 3 bases stayed unmatched. This CDR3 comprises 15 residues. DNA of the CDR3: TGTGCCAGTAGTCCGGACAGGGTGAACACCGGGGAGCTGTTTTTT. Amino acid sequence: CASSPDRVNTGELFF.

V is TRBV19 and J is TRBJ2-3; TRBD2 matches 10 bases. CDR1 and CDR2 (germline): LNHDA, SQIVND (reference sequence). This CDR3 comprises 18 residues. The V segment lost 11 bases and the J segment 2 bases; nucleotides outside the gene matches: 19. For the CDR3, the DNA is TGTGCCCCTCGGGGGGCGAGCGGGGGGGAGTTTTACACAGATACGCAGTATTTT. Protein product: CAPRGASGGEFYTDTQYF.

This clone was seen once. The V gene is TRBV9, the J gene TRBJ2-2; weak D call: TRBD1 (5 bases). V lost 0 bases to trimming and J lost 1 base, with 7 bases between them. The CDR3 is made up of 15 amino acids. Germline CDR1 and CDR2: SGDLS and YYNGEE. CDR3 coding DNA: TGTGCCAGCAGCGTAGACCAGGGGAACACCGGGGAGCTGTTTTTT. Amino acid sequence: CASSVDQGNTGELFF. Looking up the rest from reference TRBV9 and TRBJ2-2 gives the full variable domain: DSGVTQTPKHLITATGQRVTLRCSPRSGDLSVYWYQQSLDQGLQFLIQYYNGEERAKGNILERFSAQQFPDLHSELNLSSLELGDSALYFCASSVDQGNTGELFFGEGSRLTVL.

The gene calls are TRBV7-8 and TRBJ1-3; D ambiguous. This CDR3 comprises 17 residues. Germline assignment: CDR1 SGHVS and CDR2 FQNEAQ. Trimming took 1 base from V and 0 from J, leaving 13 bases between them. CDR3 amino acids: CASSLGPSGVSGNTIYF. CDR3 nucleotide sequence: TGTGCCAGCAGCTTAGGCCCCTCTGGTGTCTCTGGAAACACCATATATTTT.

The chain joins TRBV6-4 to TRBJ1-1; 9 nucleotides align to TRBD1. V trimming: 2 bases; J trimming: 4 bases; junction bases outside the gene matches: 2. Germline V lookup: CDR1 MRHNA, CDR2 SNTAGT. This CDR3 spans 14 amino acids. CDR3: CASSDGQGSTEAFF. Written as DNA, the CDR3 is TGTGCCAGCAGTGACGGACAGGGGAGCACTGAAGCTTTCTTT.

The J gene is TRBJ1-5, the V gene TRBV11-2; no clear D gene. Trimming cost V 5 bases and J 6 bases, with 14 bases left between them. Germline V gene data show CDR1 as SGHAT and CDR2 as FQNNGV. The CDR3 totals 14 residues. CDR3 protein: CASSLSGYPQPQHF. CDR3 in DNA: TGTGCCAGCAGCCTTTCGGGTTACCCTCAGCCCCAGCATTTT.

J is TRBJ2-2 and V is TRBV7-9; D remains unclear. This CDR3 has 15 amino acids. The germline V gene has CDR1 SEHNR and CDR2 FQNEAQ (reference sequence). The V end was cut by 2 bases, the J end by 4 bases, with 11 bases between. CDR3 sequence reads: CASSLQATPTGELFF. CDR3 DNA sequence: TGTGCCAGCAGCTTACAAGCGACTCCCACCGGGGAGCTGTTTTTT.

V and J are TRBV30 and TRBJ2-3; unclear D gene. Trimming shortened V by 1 base and J by 0 bases, and 11 bases separated the two germline ends. This CDR3 is 15 amino acids long. CDR1 GTSNPN and CDR2 SVGIG come from the germline V gene (reference sequence). CDR3 coding DNA: TGTGCCTGGAGTGCCGCCAGTTATAGCACAGATACGCAGTATTTT. Encoded protein: CAWSAASYSTDTQYF.

The chain has TRBV11-1 and TRBJ2-3; no clear D. V was cut by 5 bases and J by 2 bases, with 5 bases left in between. Germline V lookup: CDR1 SGHAT, CDR2 FQDESV (reference sequence). The CDR3 spans 12 residues. The CDR3 DNA reads TGTGCCAGCAGCGAGGTCACAGATACGCAGTATTTT. As protein: CASSEVTDTQYF.

The V call is TRBV24-1, the J call TRBJ2-2; the D gene is possibly TRBD2 (6 bases). Germline CDR1 reads KGHDR; CDR2 reads SFDVKD. V shed 6 bases and J shed 2 bases, with 9 bases lying between them. This CDR3 has 14 amino acids. The CDR3 protein is CATSPAGNTGELFF. For the CDR3, the DNA is TGTGCCACCAGTCCGGCGGGAAACACCGGGGAGCTGTTTTTT.

The chain has TRBV4-2 and TRBJ2-5; 8 nucleotides agree with TRBD2. Germline trimming cut 0 bases from V and 3 bases from J; bases unmatched to any gene: 6. The CDR3 spans 16 residues. Per the germline V gene, CDR1 is LGHNA and CDR2 is YNFKEQ. The CDR3 region is CASSQDIGGVEETQYF. DNA for the CDR3: TGTGCCAGCAGCCAAGATATCGGGGGGGTGGAAGAGACCCAGTACTTC.

V and J are TRBV9 and TRBJ2-5; TRBD2 agrees at 11 bases. The CDR3 has 19 residues. The germline V gene encodes CDR1 SGDLS and CDR2 YYNGEE. Trimming cost V 0 bases and J 4 bases; bases outside gene matches: 14. The CDR3 DNA reads as TGTGCCAGCAGCGTAGGCGCTAGCGGGGGGTCAACAAGGGGAGAGACCCAGTACTTC. It encodes CASSVGASGGSTRGETQYF.